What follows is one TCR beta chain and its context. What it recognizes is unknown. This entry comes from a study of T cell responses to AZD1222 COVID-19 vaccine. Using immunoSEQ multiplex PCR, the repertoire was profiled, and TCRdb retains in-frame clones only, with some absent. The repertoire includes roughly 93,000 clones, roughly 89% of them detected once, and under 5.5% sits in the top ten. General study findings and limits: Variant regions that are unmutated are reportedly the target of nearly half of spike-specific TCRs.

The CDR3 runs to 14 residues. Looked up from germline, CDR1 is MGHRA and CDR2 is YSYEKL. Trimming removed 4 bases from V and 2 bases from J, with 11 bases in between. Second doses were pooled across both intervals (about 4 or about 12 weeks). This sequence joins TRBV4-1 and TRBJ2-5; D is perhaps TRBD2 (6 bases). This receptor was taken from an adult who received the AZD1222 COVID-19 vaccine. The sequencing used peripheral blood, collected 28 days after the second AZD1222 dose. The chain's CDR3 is CASSRMRGQETQYF. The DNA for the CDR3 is TGCGCCAGCAGCCGCATGCGGGGTCAAGAGACCCAGTACTTC.